The clone carrying this TCR beta chain is labeled medium-sized. The antigen remains undetermined. Before thyroid surgery, none of the patients had received any treatment. This sample is part of a study of metastatic and nonmetastatic thyroid tumors. Study information: Repertoire data that came from the blood and tumor or nodule tissue of malignant and benign thyroid patients were compared. Notes on the study in general: The study reportedly found significantly higher TCR beta diversity in malignant thyroid tumors than benign nodules, in blood and tumor.

Under the authors' procedure: CDR3 differences across clinicopathological groups were used to build a distant-metastasis classifier for papillary thyroid cancer. MiXCR reprocessed the PCR reads for TCRdb. In this record, the V and J calls reflect TCRdb's handling and not the investigators' own analysis. The sample lists 13,000 or so clones, roughly a quarter seen once, with roughly 18% in the top ten. Trimming stripped 7 bases from V and 6 bases from J, with 12 bases between. This CDR3 comprises 12 residues. Germline V CDR1 and CDR2: MNHNS, SASEGT. This TCR was recovered from a female donor with papillary thyroid cancer or a benign thyroid nodule (not recorded which). Some clones in this sample may be carry-over from other donors' samples. This chain links TRBV6-1 with TRBJ1-2; D uncertain. The sample consisted of tumor tissue. The CDR3 here is CASTPRSDGYTF. In DNA, the CDR3 is TGTGCCAGCACCCCCCGGAGTGATGGCTACACCTTC.